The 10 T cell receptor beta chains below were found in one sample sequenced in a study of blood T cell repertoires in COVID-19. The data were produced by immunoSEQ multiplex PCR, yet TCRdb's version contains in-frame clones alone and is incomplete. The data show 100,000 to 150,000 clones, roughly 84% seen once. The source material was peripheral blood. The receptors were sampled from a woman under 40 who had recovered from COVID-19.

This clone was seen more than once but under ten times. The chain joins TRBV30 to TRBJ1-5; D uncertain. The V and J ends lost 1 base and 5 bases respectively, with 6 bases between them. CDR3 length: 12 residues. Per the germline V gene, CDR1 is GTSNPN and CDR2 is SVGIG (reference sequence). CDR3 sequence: CAWSALYQPQHF. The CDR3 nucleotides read TGTGCCTGGAGTGCCTTATATCAGCCCCAGCATTTT.

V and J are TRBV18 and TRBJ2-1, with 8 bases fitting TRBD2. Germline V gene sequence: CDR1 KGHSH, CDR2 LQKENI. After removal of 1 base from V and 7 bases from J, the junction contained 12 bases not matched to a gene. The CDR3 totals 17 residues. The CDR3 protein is CASSPLPSGRTTNEQFF. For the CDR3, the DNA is TGTGCCAGCTCACCACTCCCGAGCGGGAGAACGACGAATGAGCAGTTCTTC.

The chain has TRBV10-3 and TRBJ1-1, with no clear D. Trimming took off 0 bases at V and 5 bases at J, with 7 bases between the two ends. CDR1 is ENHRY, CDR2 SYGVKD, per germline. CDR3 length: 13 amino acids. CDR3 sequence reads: CAISESAATEAFF. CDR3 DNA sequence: TGTGCCATCAGTGAGTCGGCGGCAACTGAAGCTTTCTTT.

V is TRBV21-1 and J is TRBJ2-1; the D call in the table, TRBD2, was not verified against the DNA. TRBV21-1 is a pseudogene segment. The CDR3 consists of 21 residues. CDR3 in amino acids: CASSKGAGASSGREGLNEQFF. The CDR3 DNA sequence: TGTGCCAGCAGCAAAGGAGCAGGTGCCTCGAGCGGGAGGGAGGGGCTCAATGAGCAGTTCTTC.

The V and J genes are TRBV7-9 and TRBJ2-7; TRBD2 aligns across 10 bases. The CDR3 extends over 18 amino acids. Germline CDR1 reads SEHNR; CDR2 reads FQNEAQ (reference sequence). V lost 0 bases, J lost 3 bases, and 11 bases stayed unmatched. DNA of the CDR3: TGTGCCAGCAGCTTAGCGCGTACTGGTCTAGCGGGAGTCTACGAGCAGTACTTC. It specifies CASSLARTGLAGVYEQYF.

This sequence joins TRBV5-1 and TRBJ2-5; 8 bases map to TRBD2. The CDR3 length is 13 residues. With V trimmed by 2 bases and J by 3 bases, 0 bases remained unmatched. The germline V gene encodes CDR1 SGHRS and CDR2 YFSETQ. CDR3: CASSFSGEETQYF. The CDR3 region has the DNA TGCGCCAGCAGCTTTAGCGGGGAAGAGACCCAGTACTTC.

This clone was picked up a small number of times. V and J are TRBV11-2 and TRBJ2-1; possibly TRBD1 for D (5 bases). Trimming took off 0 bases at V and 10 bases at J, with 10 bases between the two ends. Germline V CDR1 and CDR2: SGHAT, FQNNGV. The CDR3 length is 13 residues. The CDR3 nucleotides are TGTGCCAGCAGCTTAGAGACAGTCCAAGAGCAGTTCTTC. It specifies CASSLETVQEQFF. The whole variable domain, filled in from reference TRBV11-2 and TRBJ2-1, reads EAGVAQSPRYKIIEKRQSVAFWCNPISGHATLYWYQQILGQGPKLLIQFQNNGVVDDSQLPKDRFSAERLKGVDSTLKIQPAKLEDSAVYLCASSLETVQEQFFGPGTRLTVL.

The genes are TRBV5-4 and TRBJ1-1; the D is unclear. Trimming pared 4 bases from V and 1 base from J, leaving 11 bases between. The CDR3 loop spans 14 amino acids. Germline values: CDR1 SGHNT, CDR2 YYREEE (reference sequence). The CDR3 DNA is TGTGCCAGCAGCCCTAGTCAGAGGAACACTGAAGCTTTCTTT. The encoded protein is CASSPSQRNTEAFF. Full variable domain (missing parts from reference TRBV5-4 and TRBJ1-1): ETGVTQSPTHLIKTRGQQVTLRCSSQSGHNTVSWYQQALGQGPQFIFQYYREEENGRGNFPPRFSGLQFPNYSSELNVNALELDDSALYLCASSPSQRNTEAFFGQGTRLTVV.

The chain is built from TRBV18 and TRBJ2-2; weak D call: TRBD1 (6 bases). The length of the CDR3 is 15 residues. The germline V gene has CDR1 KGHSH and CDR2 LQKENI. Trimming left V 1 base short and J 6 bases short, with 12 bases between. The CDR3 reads CASSPRQEPSGELFF. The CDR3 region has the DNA TGTGCCAGCTCACCACGACAGGAACCCTCCGGGGAGCTGTTTTTT.

The chain's CDR3 is CASSQRDRRANEQFF. DNA for the CDR3: TGTGCCAGCAGCCAAAGGGACAGGAGAGCTAATGAGCAGTTCTTC. The rearrangement links TRBV3-1 (or the pseudogene TRBV3-2) to TRBJ2-1; 8 bases map to TRBD1. The CDR3 runs to 15 residues. Per the germline V gene, CDR1 is LGHDT and CDR2 is YNNKEL (reference sequence). After removal of 2 bases from V and 7 bases from J, the junction contained 7 bases not matched to a gene.